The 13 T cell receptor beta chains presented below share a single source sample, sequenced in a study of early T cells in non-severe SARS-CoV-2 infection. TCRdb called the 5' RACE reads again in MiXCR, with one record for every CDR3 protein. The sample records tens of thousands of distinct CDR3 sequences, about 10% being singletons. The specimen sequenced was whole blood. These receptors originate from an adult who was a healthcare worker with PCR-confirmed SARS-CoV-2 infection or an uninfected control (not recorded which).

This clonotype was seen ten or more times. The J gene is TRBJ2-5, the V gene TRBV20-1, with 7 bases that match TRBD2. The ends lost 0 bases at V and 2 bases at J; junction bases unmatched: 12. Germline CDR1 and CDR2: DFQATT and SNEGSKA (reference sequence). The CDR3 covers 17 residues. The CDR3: CSARDYYERGYQETQYF. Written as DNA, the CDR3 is TGCAGTGCTAGAGATTATTACGAGCGGGGTTATCAAGAGACCCAGTACTTC.

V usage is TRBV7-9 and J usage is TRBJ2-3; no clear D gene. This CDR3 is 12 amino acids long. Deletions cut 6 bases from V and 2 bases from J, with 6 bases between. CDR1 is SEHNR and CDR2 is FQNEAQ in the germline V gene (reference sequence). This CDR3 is CASRDHTDTQYF. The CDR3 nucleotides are TGTGCCAGCAGGGATCACACAGATACGCAGTATTTT.

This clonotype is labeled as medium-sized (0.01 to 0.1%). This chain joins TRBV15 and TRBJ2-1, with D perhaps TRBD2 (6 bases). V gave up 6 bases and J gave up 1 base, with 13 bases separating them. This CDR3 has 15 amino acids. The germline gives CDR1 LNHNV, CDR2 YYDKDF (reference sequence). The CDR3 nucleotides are TGTGCCACCAGTCCCGGGGAGGCGTCCTACAATGAGCAGTTCTTC. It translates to CATSPGEASYNEQFF.

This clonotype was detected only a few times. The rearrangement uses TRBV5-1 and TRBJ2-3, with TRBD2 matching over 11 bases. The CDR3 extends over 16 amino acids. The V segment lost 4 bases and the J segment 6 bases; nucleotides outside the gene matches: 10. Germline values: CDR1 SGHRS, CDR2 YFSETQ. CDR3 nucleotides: TGCGCCAGCAGCACCCTACTAGCGGGGGTTGGGGATACGCAGTATTTT. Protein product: CASSTLLAGVGDTQYF.

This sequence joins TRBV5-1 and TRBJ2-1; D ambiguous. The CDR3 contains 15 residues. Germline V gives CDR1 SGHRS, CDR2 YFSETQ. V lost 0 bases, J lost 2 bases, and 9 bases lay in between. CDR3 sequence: CASSLAYSAYNEQFF. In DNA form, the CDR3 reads TGCGCCAGCAGCTTGGCCTACTCGGCCTACAATGAGCAGTTCTTC.

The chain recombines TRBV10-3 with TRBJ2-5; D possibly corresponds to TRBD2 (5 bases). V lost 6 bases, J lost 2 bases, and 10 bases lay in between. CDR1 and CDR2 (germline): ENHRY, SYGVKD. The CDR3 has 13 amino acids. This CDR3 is CAISLDLQETQYF. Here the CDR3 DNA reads TGTGCCATCAGCTTGGACTTACAAGAGACCCAGTACTTC.

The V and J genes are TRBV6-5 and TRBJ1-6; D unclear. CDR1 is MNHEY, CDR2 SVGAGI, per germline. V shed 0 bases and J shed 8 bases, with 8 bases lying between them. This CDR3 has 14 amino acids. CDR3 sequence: CASSYSIAYSPLHF. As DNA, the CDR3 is TGTGCCAGCAGTTACTCGATTGCATATTCACCCCTCCACTTT.

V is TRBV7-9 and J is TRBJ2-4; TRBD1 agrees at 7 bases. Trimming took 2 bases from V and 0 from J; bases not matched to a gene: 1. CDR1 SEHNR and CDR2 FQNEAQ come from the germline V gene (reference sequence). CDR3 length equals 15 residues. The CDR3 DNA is TGTGCCAGCAGCTTAAAGGGGGCAGCCAAAAACATTCAGTACTTC. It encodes CASSLKGAAKNIQYF.

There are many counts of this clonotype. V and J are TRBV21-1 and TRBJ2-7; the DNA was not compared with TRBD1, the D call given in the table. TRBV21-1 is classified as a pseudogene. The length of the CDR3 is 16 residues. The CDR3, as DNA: TGTGCCAGCAGCTCCCGGAGGGGGACATGTTCGTACGAGCAGTACTTC. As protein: CASSSRRGTCSYEQYF.

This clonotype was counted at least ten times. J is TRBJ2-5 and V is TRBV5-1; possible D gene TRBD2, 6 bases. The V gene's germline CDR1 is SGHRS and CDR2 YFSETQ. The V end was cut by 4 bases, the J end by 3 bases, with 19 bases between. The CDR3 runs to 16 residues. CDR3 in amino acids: CASSPGDGRLEETQYF. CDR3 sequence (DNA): TGCGCCAGCAGCCCGGGGGACGGAAGATTAGAAGAGACCCAGTACTTC. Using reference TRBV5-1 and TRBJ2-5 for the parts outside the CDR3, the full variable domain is KAGVTQTPRYLIKTRGQQVTLSCSPISGHRSVSWYQQTPGQGLQFLFEYFSETQRNKGNFPGRFSGRQFSNSRSEMNVSTLELGDSALYLCASSPGDGRLEETQYFGPGTRLLVL.

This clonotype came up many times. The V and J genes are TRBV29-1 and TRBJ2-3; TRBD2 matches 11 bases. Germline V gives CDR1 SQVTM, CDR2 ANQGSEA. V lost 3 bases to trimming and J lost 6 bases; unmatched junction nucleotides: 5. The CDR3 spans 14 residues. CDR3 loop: CSVEATSGTDTQYF. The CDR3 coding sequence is TGCAGCGTTGAGGCGACTAGCGGGACGGATACGCAGTATTTT.

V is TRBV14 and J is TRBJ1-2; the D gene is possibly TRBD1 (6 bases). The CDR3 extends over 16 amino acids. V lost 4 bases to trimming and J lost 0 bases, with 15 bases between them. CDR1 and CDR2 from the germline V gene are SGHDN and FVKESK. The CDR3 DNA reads TGTGCCAGCAGCCGTTTTACCGGGACATCTAACTATGGCTACACCTTC. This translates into CASSRFTGTSNYGYTF.

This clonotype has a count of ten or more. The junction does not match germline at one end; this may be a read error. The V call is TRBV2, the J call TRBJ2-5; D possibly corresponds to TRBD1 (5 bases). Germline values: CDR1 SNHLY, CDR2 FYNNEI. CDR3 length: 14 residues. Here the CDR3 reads CASTERTSQETQYF. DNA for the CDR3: TGTGCCAGCACTGAACGGACAAGCCAAGAGACCCAGTACTTC. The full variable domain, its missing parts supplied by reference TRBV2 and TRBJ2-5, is EPEVTQTPSHQVTQMGQEVILRCVPISNHLYFYWYRQILGQKVEFLVSFYNNEISEKSEIFDDQFSVERPDGSNFTLKIRSTKLEDSAMYFCASTERTSQETQYFGPGTRLLVL.